The clone carrying this T cell receptor beta chain was observed a single time. Enrollment of patients from Seattle took place during active infection, with longitudinal follow-up. The sample originates from a study of blood T cell repertoires in COVID-19. This CDR3 spans 13 amino acids. V trimming: 5 bases; J trimming: 4 bases; junction bases outside the gene matches: 4. Germline V gene lookup returns CDR1 MDHEN and CDR2 SYDVKM. Sequenced by immunoSEQ multiplex PCR; TCRdb stores in-frame clones only, minus some. The sample yields fewer than 200,000 clones, around 87% seen once. The J gene is TRBJ1-2, the V gene TRBV28; 7 bases are a match to TRBD1. This TCR was recovered from a woman in her sixties or seventies with COVID-19, enrolled during active disease. Sequenced material: peripheral blood. CDR3 region: CASSTQGTYGYTF. In DNA, the CDR3 is TGTGCCAGCAGTACACAGGGGACCTATGGCTACACCTTC.